Listed here are 6 T cell receptor beta chains from one sample, sequenced in a study of cytomegalovirus exposure and HLA in healthy donors. 13 Jbeta primers and 60 Vbeta primers were used for the PCR. The method was immunoSEQ multiplex PCR; TCRdb's version includes in-frame clones alone and lacks a portion of them. The profile covers some 150,000 clones, with around three quarters appearing a single time and roughly 2.2% taken by the ten largest. The sequenced material came from PBMCs. These receptors all stem from a man aged 25 to 40 in good health and CMV-seronegative.

The chain carries TRBV5-1 and TRBJ1-1; 9 nucleotides line up with TRBD1. Germline assignment: CDR1 SGHRS and CDR2 YFSETQ. The CDR3 covers 15 residues. Germline trimming cut 3 bases from V and 6 bases from J; bases unmatched to any gene: 9. In DNA form, the CDR3 reads TGCGCCAGCAGCTCCGGGTGGGACAGGGACTCTGAAGCTTTCTTT. Encoded protein: CASSSGWDRDSEAFF.

This clone was counted a single time. V usage is TRBV5-6 and J usage is TRBJ2-7; weak D call: TRBD1 (6 bases). Between the trimmed V and J ends, which lost 0 bases and 3 bases, there was a span of 13 bases. The germline V gene encodes CDR1 SGHDT and CDR2 YYEEEE. This CDR3 is 15 amino acids long. The CDR3 region is CASSLVGQGNYEQYF. For the CDR3, the DNA is TGTGCCAGCAGCTTGGTTGGGCAGGGGAACTACGAGCAGTACTTC.

This chain joins TRBV5-1 and TRBJ2-2, with 10 bases aligning to TRBD2. This CDR3 comprises 16 residues. Germline values: CDR1 SGHRS, CDR2 YFSETQ. V lost 3 bases and J lost 5; bases outside the gene matches: 7. DNA of the CDR3: TGCGCCAGCAGCTCAGCAGCGGGAGGGTTGACCGGGGAGCTGTTTTTT. Encoded protein: CASSSAAGGLTGELFF.

The rearrangement joins TRBV6-1 to TRBJ1-5; D not resolved. The V end was cut by 2 bases, the J end by 4 bases, with 6 bases between. The germline V gene has CDR1 MNHNS and CDR2 SASEGT. This CDR3 has 13 residues. The CDR3 DNA reads as TGTGCCAGCAGTGAAATAGAGAATCAGCCCCAGCATTTT. It yields the protein CASSEIENQPQHF.

The CDR3 loop reads CASTIKPGGATEAFF. The CDR3, as DNA: TGTGCCAGCACCATAAAACCGGGGGGAGCCACTGAAGCTTTCTTT. The chain joins TRBV7-9 to TRBJ1-1; D perhaps matches TRBD1 (5 bases). The CDR3 spans 15 residues. Germline-derived CDR1 and CDR2 are SEHNR and FQNEAQ (reference sequence). V lost 7 bases and J lost 4, with 19 bases in between.

J is TRBJ2-3 and V is TRBV9; 9 bases fit TRBD2. CDR3 length: 16 residues. Looked up from germline, CDR1 is SGDLS and CDR2 is YYNGEE. Trimming at V came to 0 bases and at J to 1 base, leaving 3 bases not matched to a gene. CDR3 residues: CASSVVASGGTDTQYF. CDR3 coding DNA: TGTGCCAGCAGCGTAGTCGCTAGCGGGGGCACAGATACGCAGTATTTT.